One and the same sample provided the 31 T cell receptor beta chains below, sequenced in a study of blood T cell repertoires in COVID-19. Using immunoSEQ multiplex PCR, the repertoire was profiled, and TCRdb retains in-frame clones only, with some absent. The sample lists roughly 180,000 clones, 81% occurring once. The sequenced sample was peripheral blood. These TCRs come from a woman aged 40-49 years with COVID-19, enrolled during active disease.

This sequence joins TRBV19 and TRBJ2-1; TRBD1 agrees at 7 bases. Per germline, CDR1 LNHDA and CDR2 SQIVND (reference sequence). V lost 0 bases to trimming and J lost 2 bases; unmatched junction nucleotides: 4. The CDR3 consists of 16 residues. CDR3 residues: CASSIEVTGTYNEQFF. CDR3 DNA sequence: TGTGCCAGTAGTATAGAGGTGACAGGGACCTACAATGAGCAGTTCTTC.

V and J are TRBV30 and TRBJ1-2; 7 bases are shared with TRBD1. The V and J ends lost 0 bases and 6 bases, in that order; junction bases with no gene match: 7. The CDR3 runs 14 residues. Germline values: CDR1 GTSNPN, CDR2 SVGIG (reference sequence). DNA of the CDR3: TGTGCCTGGAGTGTAGGTCAGGGGGTGGATGGCTACACCTTC. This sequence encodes CAWSVGQGVDGYTF.

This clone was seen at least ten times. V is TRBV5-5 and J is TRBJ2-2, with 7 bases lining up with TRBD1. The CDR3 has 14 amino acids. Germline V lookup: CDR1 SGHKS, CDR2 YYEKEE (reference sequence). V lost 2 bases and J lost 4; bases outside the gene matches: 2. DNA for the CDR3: TGTGCCAGCAGCTTAGGGACAGCCACCGGGGAGCTGTTTTTT. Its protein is CASSLGTATGELFF.

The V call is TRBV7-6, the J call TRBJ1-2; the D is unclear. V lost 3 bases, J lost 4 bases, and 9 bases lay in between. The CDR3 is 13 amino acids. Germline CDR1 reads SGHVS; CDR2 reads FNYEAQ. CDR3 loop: CASSFEGSYGYTF. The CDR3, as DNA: TGTGCCAGCAGCTTTGAGGGAAGCTATGGCTACACCTTC. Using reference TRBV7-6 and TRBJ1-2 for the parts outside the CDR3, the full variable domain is GAGVSQSPRYKVTKRGQDVALRCDPISGHVSLYWYRQALGQGPEFLTYFNYEAQQDKSGLPNDRFSAERPEGSISTLTIQRTEQRDSAMYRCASSFEGSYGYTFGSGTRLTVV.

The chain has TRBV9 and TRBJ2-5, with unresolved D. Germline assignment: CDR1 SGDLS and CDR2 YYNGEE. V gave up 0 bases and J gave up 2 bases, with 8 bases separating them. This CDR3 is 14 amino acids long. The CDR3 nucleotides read TGTGCCAGCAGCGTAGCTAGTCCACAAGAGACCCAGTACTTC. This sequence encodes CASSVASPQETQYF.

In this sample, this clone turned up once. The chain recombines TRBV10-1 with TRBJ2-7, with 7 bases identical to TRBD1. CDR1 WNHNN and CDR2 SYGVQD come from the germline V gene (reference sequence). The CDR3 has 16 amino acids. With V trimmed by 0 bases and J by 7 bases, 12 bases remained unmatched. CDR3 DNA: TGCGCCAGCAGTGAGTCGAGGGACAGCCTGGGGCGTGAGCAGTACTTC. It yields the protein CASSESRDSLGREQYF.

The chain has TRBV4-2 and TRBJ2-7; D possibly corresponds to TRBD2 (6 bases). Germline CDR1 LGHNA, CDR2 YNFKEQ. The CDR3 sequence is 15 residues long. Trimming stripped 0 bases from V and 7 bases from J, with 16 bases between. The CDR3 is CASSQDPGTAGEQYF. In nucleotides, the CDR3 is TGTGCCAGCAGCCAAGACCCCGGGACTGCTGGAGAGCAGTACTTC.

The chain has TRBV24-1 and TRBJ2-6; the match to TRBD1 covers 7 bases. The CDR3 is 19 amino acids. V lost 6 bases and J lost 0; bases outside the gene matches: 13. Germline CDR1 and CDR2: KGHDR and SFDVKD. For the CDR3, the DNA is TGTGCCACCAGTTTTACCCCGGACAGGCGATCCTCTGGGGCCAACGTCCTGACTTTC. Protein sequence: CATSFTPDRRSSGANVLTF.

In DNA form, the CDR3 reads TGTGCCAGCAGTTCTACGGGAGGTAGAAACATTCAGTACTTC. It translates to CASSSTGGRNIQYF. The V gene is TRBV28, the J gene TRBJ2-4; 7 bases are a match to TRBD2. This CDR3 comprises 14 residues. Trimming cost V 4 bases and J 6 bases; bases outside gene matches: 6. In germline, CDR1 is MDHEN, CDR2 SYDVKM.

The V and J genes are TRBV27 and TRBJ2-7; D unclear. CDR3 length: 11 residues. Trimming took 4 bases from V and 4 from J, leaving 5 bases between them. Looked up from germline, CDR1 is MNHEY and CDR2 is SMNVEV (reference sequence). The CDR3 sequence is CASSSRYEQYF. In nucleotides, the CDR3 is TGTGCCAGCAGTTCCCGTTACGAGCAGTACTTC.

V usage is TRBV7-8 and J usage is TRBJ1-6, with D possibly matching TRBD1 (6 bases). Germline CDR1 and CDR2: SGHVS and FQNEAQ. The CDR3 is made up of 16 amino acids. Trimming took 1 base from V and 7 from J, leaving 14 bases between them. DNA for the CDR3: TGTGCCAGCAGCTTAGTTACCGGGACACTGAATTCACCCCTCCACTTT. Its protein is CASSLVTGTLNSPLHF.

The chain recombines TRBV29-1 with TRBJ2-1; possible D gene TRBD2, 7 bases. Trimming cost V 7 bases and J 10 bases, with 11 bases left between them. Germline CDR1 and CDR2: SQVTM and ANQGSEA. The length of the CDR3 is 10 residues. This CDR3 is CSAGGTEQFF. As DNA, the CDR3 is TGCAGCGCCGGGGGGACAGAGCAGTTCTTC.

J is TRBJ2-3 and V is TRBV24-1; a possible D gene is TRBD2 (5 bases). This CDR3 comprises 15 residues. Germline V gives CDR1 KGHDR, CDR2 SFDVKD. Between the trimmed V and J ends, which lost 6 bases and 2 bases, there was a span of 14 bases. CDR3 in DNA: TGTGCCACCAGTAGGGCCGGGATCCACACAGATACGCAGTATTTT. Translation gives CATSRAGIHTDTQYF.

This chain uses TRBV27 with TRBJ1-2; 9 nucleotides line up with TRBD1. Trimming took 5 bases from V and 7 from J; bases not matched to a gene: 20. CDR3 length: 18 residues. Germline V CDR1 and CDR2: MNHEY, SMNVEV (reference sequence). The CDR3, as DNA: TGTGCCAGCAGTCCACGGATGGGACCGGGACAGGGTAGGCGTGGCTACACCTTC. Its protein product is CASSPRMGPGQGRRGYTF.

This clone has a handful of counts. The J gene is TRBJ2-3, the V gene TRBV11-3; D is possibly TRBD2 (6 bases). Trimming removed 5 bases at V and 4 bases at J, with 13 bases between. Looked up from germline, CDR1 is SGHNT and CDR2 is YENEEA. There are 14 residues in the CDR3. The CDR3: CASSTFSGSDTQYF. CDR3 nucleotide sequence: TGTGCCAGCAGCACATTTAGCGGTTCAGATACGCAGTATTTT.

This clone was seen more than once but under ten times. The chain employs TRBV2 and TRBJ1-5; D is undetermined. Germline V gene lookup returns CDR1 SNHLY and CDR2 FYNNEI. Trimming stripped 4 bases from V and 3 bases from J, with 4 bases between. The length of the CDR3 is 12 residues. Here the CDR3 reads CASSVNNQPQHF. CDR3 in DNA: TGTGCCAGCAGTGTCAACAATCAGCCCCAGCATTTT.

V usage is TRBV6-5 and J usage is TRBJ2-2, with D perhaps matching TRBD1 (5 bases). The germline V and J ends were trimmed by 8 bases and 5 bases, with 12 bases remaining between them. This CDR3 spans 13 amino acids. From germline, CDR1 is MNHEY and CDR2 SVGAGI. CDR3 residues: CASQGRGTGELFF. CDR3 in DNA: TGTGCCAGCCAGGGAAGGGGAACCGGGGAGCTGTTTTTT.

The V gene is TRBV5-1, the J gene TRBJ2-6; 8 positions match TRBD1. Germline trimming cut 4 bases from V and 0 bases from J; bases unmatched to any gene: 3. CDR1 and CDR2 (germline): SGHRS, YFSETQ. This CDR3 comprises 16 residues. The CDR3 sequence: CASSRDRSSGANVLTF. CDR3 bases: TGCGCCAGCAGCAGGGACAGGAGCTCTGGGGCCAACGTCCTGACTTTC.

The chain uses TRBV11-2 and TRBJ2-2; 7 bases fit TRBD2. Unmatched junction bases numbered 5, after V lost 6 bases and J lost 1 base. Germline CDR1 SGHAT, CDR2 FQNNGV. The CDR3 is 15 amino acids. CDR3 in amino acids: CASSLKRGNTGELFF. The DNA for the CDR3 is TGTGCCAGCAGTCTTAAGCGGGGGAACACCGGGGAGCTGTTTTTT.

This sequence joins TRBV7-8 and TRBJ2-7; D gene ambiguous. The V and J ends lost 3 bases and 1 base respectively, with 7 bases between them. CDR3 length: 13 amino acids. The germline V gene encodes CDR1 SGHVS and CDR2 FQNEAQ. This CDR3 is CASSLAESYEQYF. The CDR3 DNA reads TGTGCCAGCAGCTTGGCGGAGTCCTACGAGCAGTACTTC.

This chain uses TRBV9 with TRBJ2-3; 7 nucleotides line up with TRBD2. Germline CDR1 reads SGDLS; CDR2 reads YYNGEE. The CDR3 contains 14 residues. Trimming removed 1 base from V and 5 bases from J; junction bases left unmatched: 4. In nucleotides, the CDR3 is TGTGCCAGCAGCGTAAGCGGGGTAGGAGATACGCAGTATTTT. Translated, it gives CASSVSGVGDTQYF.

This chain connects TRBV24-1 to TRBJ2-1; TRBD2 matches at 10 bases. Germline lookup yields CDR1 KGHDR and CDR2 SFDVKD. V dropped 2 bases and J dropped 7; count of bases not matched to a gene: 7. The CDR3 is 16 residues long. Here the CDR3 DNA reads TGTGCCACCAGTGATTCGTCTAGCGGGAGTAGGAATGAGCAGTTCTTC. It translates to CATSDSSSGSRNEQFF.

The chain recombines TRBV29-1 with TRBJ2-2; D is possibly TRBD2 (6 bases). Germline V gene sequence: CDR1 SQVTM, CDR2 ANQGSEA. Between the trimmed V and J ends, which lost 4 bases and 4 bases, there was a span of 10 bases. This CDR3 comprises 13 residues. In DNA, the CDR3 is TGCAGCGTTGGCAAGGGAGGCACCGGGGAGCTGTTTTTT. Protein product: CSVGKGGTGELFF.

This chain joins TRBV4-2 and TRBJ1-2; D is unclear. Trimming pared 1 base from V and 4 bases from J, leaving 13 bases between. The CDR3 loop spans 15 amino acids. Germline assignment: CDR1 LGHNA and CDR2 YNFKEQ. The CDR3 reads CASSQGLSGSYGYTF. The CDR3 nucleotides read TGTGCCAGCAGCCAAGGTCTCTCGGGGTCCTATGGCTACACCTTC.

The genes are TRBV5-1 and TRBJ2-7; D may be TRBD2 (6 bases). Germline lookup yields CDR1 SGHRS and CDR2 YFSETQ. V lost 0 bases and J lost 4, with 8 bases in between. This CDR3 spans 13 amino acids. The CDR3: CASSLGREYEQYF. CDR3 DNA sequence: TGCGCCAGCAGCTTGGGGAGGGAATACGAGCAGTACTTC.

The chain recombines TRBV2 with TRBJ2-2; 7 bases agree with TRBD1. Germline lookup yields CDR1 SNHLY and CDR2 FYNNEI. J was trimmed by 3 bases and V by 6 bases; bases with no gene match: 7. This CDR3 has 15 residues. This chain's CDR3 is CASRLDRRDTGELFF. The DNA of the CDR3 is TGTGCCAGCAGGCTGGACAGGCGAGACACCGGGGAGCTGTTTTTT.

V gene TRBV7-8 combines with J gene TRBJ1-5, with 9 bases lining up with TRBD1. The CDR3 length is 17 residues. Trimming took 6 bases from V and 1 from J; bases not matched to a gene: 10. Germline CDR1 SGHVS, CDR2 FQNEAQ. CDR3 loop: CASSQQQGASSNQPQHF. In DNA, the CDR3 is TGTGCCAGCAGTCAACAACAGGGGGCATCGAGCAATCAGCCCCAGCATTTT.

The chain's CDR3 is CASCRESSTDTQYF. The CDR3 nucleotides are TGTGCCAGCTGTCGGGAGTCGAGCACAGATACGCAGTATTTT. J is TRBJ2-3 and V is TRBV18, with D maybe TRBD2 (6 bases). CDR1 and CDR2 from the germline V gene are KGHSH and LQKENI. The CDR3 is 14 residues long. Trimming stripped 7 bases from V and 0 bases from J, with 11 bases between.

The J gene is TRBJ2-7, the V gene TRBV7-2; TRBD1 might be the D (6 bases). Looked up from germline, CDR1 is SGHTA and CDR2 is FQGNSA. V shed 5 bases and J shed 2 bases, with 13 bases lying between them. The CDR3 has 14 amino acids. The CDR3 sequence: CASSRTGQTYEQYV. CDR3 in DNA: TGTGCCAGCAGCCGGACTGGACAGACCTACGAGCAGTACGTC.

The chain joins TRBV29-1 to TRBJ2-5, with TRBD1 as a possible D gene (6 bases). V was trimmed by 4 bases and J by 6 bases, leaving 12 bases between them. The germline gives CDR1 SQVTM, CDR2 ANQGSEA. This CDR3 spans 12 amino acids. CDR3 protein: CSVVGAGKTQYF. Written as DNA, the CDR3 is TGCAGCGTTGTGGGGGCCGGGAAGACCCAGTACTTC.

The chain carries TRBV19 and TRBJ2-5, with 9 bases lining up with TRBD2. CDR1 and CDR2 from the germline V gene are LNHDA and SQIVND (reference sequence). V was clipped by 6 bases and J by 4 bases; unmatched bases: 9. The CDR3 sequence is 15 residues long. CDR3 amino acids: CASRLAGRGGETQYF. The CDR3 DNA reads TGTGCCAGTAGGCTAGCGGGGAGGGGGGGAGAGACCCAGTACTTC.